A single sample is the source of the 6 T cell receptor beta chains below, sequenced in a study of read filtering for tumor transcriptome and immune sequencing. This library used roughly 400 ng RNA and molecular barcoded adaptors spanning alpha/delta and beta/gamma chains. TCRdb used MiXCR to reprocess the reads, holding one entry per CDR3 protein. The table lists tens of thousands of distinct CDR3 sequences, approximately 20% of them singletons. Material: a population of CD138-negative cells sorted from bone marrow. These receptors originate from a donor aged 40 or older with multiple myeloma.

This clonotype was recorded at least ten times. The genes are TRBV19 and TRBJ1-5; D perhaps matches TRBD1 (6 bases). The germline V and J ends were trimmed by 4 bases and 0 bases, with 13 bases remaining between them. The CDR3 is 16 amino acids. Germline V CDR1 and CDR2: LNHDA, SQIVND (reference sequence). The CDR3 bases are TGTGCCAGTAGTACGGGGACAAAGTTTAGCAATCAGCCCCAGCATTTT. Amino acid sequence: CASSTGTKFSNQPQHF.

This clonotype was recorded many times. J is TRBJ2-7 and V is TRBV20-1, with 8 bases that match TRBD1. The germline V gene has CDR1 DFQATT and CDR2 SNEGSKA (reference sequence). V dropped 0 bases and J dropped 6; count of bases not matched to a gene: 4. The length of the CDR3 is 13 residues. As DNA, the CDR3 is TGCAGTGCTAGAGATTCAGGGGGCGGCGAGCAGTACTTC. This sequence encodes CSARDSGGGEQYF.

This clonotype has just a few counts. The gene calls are TRBV28 and TRBJ2-7; the match to TRBD1 covers 7 bases. CDR3 length: 15 residues. Germline V gives CDR1 MDHEN, CDR2 SYDVKM. After removal of 4 bases from V and 5 bases from J, the junction contained 11 bases not matched to a gene. The DNA of the CDR3 is TGTGCCAGCAGTTCTCCTGGGACAGTACGCCACGAGCAGTACTTC. It codes for CASSSPGTVRHEQYF. Together with reference TRBV28 and TRBJ2-7, the CDR3 gives the full variable domain: DVKVTQSSRYLVKRTGEKVFLECVQDMDHENMFWYRQDPGLGLRLIYFSYDVKMKEKGDIPEGYSVSREKKERFSLILESASTNQTSMYLCASSSPGTVRHEQYFGPGTRLTVT.

This clonotype was observed a handful of times. This sequence joins TRBV7-8 and TRBJ2-3; TRBD1 might be the D (6 bases). The CDR3 covers 13 residues. Germline CDR1 SGHVS, CDR2 FQNEAQ. V was clipped by 0 bases and J by 5 bases, with 6 bases between them. In DNA, the CDR3 is TGTGCCAGCAGCTTAGCAGGGGGAGATACGCAGTATTTT. This sequence encodes CASSLAGGDTQYF.

This clonotype was detected ten times or more. The chain couples TRBV14 to TRBJ2-3; 8 bases are shared with TRBD1. CDR3 size: 14 residues. J lost 5 bases, V lost 5 bases, and 6 bases had no gene match. Germline lookup yields CDR1 SGHDN and CDR2 FVKESK. This chain's CDR3 is CASSIDRGRDTQYF. The CDR3, as DNA: TGTGCCAGCAGCATCGACAGGGGAAGAGATACGCAGTATTTT.

This clonotype appeared many times. The chain carries TRBV6-6 and TRBJ1-4, with TRBD1 matching 8 bases. Germline CDR1 is MNHNY and CDR2 is SVGAGI (reference sequence). The CDR3 length is 15 residues. V was clipped by 0 bases and J by 7 bases; unmatched bases: 4. CDR3 coding DNA: TGTGCCAGCAGTTACTCGACAGGGGAAGGTGAAAAACTGTTTTTT. Residues: CASSYSTGEGEKLFF.